These 21 T cell receptor beta chains originate from one sample sequenced in a study of cytomegalovirus exposure and HLA in healthy donors. PCR was performed using 60 Vbeta and 13 Jbeta primers. Assay: immunoSEQ multiplex PCR; the TCRdb copy retains only in-frame clones and omits some. This table holds over 100,000 clones, approximately 87% found once. The sequencing input was PBMCs. All receptors come from a man aged 40-55 years in good health and CMV-seronegative.

This clone has more than one count but fewer than ten. The chain links TRBV9 to TRBJ1-4; perhaps TRBD1 as D (5 bases). There are 14 residues in the CDR3. V lost 4 bases, J lost 3 bases, and 10 bases lay in between. Germline assignment: CDR1 SGDLS and CDR2 YYNGEE. CDR3 sequence (DNA): TGTGCCAGCAGCTCAGGGTCGTCTAATGAAAAACTGTTTTTT. Encoded protein: CASSSGSSNEKLFF.

V is TRBV27 and J is TRBJ1-1, with 7 positions matching TRBD1. The CDR3 is 14 amino acids. Unmatched junction bases numbered 7, after V lost 5 bases and J lost 4 bases. Looked up from germline, CDR1 is MNHEY and CDR2 is SMNVEV (reference sequence). The CDR3 bases are TGTGCCAGCAGTGCCCACAGGGGAAGCACTGAAGCTTTCTTT. Its protein is CASSAHRGSTEAFF.

In its sample, this clone was seen once. This sequence joins TRBV4-3 and TRBJ2-5; 7 bases align to TRBD1. V gave up 3 bases and J gave up 3 bases; unmatched junction bases: 10. The CDR3 has 16 amino acids. The germline V gene has CDR1 LGHNA and CDR2 YSLEER. CDR3 in DNA: TGCGCCAGCAGCCAGCAACAGGGGAGTAGGGAAGAGACCCAGTACTTC. Translated: CASSQQQGSREETQYF.

This CDR3 reads CASSLVGYRGLEQPQHF. The DNA of the CDR3 is TGTGCCAGCAGTTTGGTCGGGTACAGGGGGCTAGAACAGCCCCAGCATTTT. The chain carries TRBV28 and TRBJ1-5, with 9 bases fitting TRBD1. Germline CDR1 is MDHEN and CDR2 is SYDVKM. The CDR3 contains 17 residues. V dropped 3 bases and J dropped 7; count of bases not matched to a gene: 13.

The chain joins TRBV6-4 to TRBJ1-1; TRBD1 matches at 8 bases. The CDR3 has 13 amino acids. From germline, CDR1 is MRHNA and CDR2 SNTAGT. J gave up 5 bases and V 6 bases, and 5 bases lay outside the gene matches. The CDR3 sequence is CASSEQGGTEAFF. In DNA, the CDR3 is TGTGCCAGCAGCGAACAGGGGGGGACTGAAGCTTTCTTT.

This clone occurred a few times. Distinct nucleotide sequences in the sample also encode this CDR3. This chain connects TRBV11-3 to TRBJ1-3; D unresolved. The V gene lost 4 bases and the J gene lost 4 bases, with 8 bases spanning the gap. The CDR3 contains 13 residues. The germline gives CDR1 SGHNT, CDR2 YENEEA. CDR3 sequence: CASSSTNGNTIYF. CDR3 in DNA: TGTGCCAGCAGCTCCACTAACGGAAACACCATATATTTT.

The genes are TRBV11-2 and TRBJ2-1; a possible D gene is TRBD2 (6 bases). Trimming took off 5 bases at V and 6 bases at J, with 20 bases between the two ends. Germline-derived CDR1 and CDR2 are SGHAT and FQNNGV. The CDR3 runs 16 residues. The CDR3 DNA reads as TGTGCCAGCAGCATGACTAGGACCACCCATGGCAATGAGCAGTTCTTC. It encodes CASSMTRTTHGNEQFF.

This chain connects TRBV18 to TRBJ2-3, with 8 bases that match TRBD1. V lost 6 bases to trimming and J lost 1 base; unmatched junction nucleotides: 6. Looked up from germline, CDR1 is KGHSH and CDR2 is LQKENI. The CDR3 is 15 residues long. The CDR3 DNA sequence: TGTGCCAGCTCGCCGGGACAGGCCGGCACAGATACGCAGTATTTT. This encodes CASSPGQAGTDTQYF.

This chain connects TRBV5-5 to TRBJ1-1, with D uncertain. Germline V gives CDR1 SGHKS, CDR2 YYEKEE (reference sequence). The V gene lost 0 bases and the J gene lost 8 bases, with 11 bases spanning the gap. The CDR3 is 13 residues long. The CDR3 sequence is CASSLASDIEAFF. CDR3 DNA: TGTGCCAGCAGCTTGGCGTCAGATATAGAAGCTTTCTTT.

J is TRBJ2-5 and V is TRBV27; 10 bases are shared with TRBD1. In germline, CDR1 is MNHEY, CDR2 SMNVEV (reference sequence). V trimming: 1 base; J trimming: 3 bases; junction bases outside the gene matches: 2. This CDR3 has 15 residues. The DNA of the CDR3 is TGTGCCAGCAGTTTATGGGGGACAGGGGAAGAGACCCAGTACTTC. This encodes CASSLWGTGEETQYF.

This rearrangement joins TRBV19 to TRBJ1-6, with D perhaps matching TRBD1 (5 bases). The CDR3 loop spans 13 amino acids. Trimming stripped 6 bases from V and 4 bases from J, with 7 bases between. CDR1 and CDR2 from the germline V gene are LNHDA and SQIVND (reference sequence). CDR3 nucleotides: TGTGCCAGTAGCCCAGGGTATAATTCACCCCTCCACTTT. The encoded protein is CASSPGYNSPLHF. The full variable domain, in which reference TRBV19 and TRBJ1-6 provide the parts outside the CDR3, is DGGITQSPKYLFRKEGQNVTLSCEQNLNHDAMYWYRQDPGQGLRLIYYSQIVNDFQKGDIAEGYSVSREKKESFPLTVTSAQKNPTAFYLCASSPGYNSPLHFGNGTRLTVT.

The rearrangement links TRBV7-3 to TRBJ2-1, with 9 nucleotides matching TRBD2. The germline CDR1 and CDR2 sequences are SGHTA and FQGTGA. This CDR3 is 16 amino acids long. The junction had 12 bases not matched to a gene; V was cut back by 8 bases and J by 4 bases. CDR3 amino acids: CASSLAASGDYNEQFF. CDR3 DNA sequence: TGTGCCAGCTCCCTCGCGGCTAGCGGGGATTACAATGAGCAGTTCTTC.

The V and J genes are TRBV7-2 and TRBJ1-1; tentatively, D is TRBD1 (5 bases). Germline CDR1 reads SGHTA; CDR2 reads FQGNSA. The V end lost 6 bases, the J end lost 4 bases, and 15 bases lay between the germline ends. This CDR3 comprises 14 residues. CDR3 loop: CASSPPGKATEAFF. The CDR3 DNA sequence: TGTGCCAGCAGTCCTCCAGGGAAGGCCACTGAAGCTTTCTTT.

V is TRBV5-1 and J is TRBJ1-6; D gene ambiguous. CDR3 size: 15 residues. Germline loops: CDR1 SGHRS, CDR2 YFSETQ. Deletions cut 4 bases from V and 7 bases from J, with 15 bases between. CDR3 sequence (DNA): TGCGCCAGCAGCATTTCGGGGATAGGGAATTCACCCCTCCACTTT. Protein sequence: CASSISGIGNSPLHF. Using reference TRBV5-1 and TRBJ1-6 for the parts outside the CDR3, the full variable domain is KAGVTQTPRYLIKTRGQQVTLSCSPISGHRSVSWYQQTPGQGLQFLFEYFSETQRNKGNFPGRFSGRQFSNSRSEMNVSTLELGDSALYLCASSISGIGNSPLHFGNGTRLTVT.

The rearrangement joins TRBV5-5 to TRBJ2-7, with 11 bases identical to TRBD1. Germline lookup yields CDR1 SGHKS and CDR2 YYEKEE (reference sequence). The CDR3 spans 14 residues. V was clipped by 5 bases and J by 3 bases; unmatched bases: 4. CDR3 DNA sequence: TGTGCCAGCAGTCCGGGACAGGGGGTCTACGAGCAGTACTTC. Amino acids: CASSPGQGVYEQYF. Filled out from reference TRBV5-5 and TRBJ2-7, the complete variable domain reads DAGVTQSPTHLIKTRGQQVTLRCSPISGHKSVSWYQQVLGQGPQFIFQYYEKEERGRGNFPDRFSARQFPNYSSELNVNALLLGDSALYLCASSPGQGVYEQYFGPGTRLTVT.

This chain connects TRBV7-6 to TRBJ1-5; D unresolved. Germline lookup yields CDR1 SGHVS and CDR2 FNYEAQ. The CDR3 is made up of 13 amino acids. V was shortened by 5 bases and J by 6 bases, with 11 bases between the two germline ends. The CDR3 DNA sequence: TGTGCCAGCAGCCTCCTCGATAGTCAGCCCCAGCATTTT. Translated, it gives CASSLLDSQPQHF. The variable domain in full, with the rest retrieved from reference TRBV7-6 and TRBJ1-5, is GAGVSQSPRYKVTKRGQDVALRCDPISGHVSLYWYRQALGQGPEFLTYFNYEAQQDKSGLPNDRFSAERPEGSISTLTIQRTEQRDSAMYRCASSLLDSQPQHFGDGTRLSIL.

This clone was observed a few times. The rearrangement links TRBV27 to TRBJ1-1, with D uncertain. This CDR3 comprises 15 residues. The V and J ends lost 6 bases and 5 bases respectively, with 19 bases between them. Germline lookup yields CDR1 MNHEY and CDR2 SMNVEV (reference sequence). This CDR3 reads CASSLTVFWSTEAFF. As DNA, the CDR3 is TGTGCCAGCAGCCTCACAGTTTTTTGGTCGACTGAAGCTTTCTTT.

The genes are TRBV6-1 and TRBJ1-2; D gene unclear. V lost 1 base, J lost 1 base, and 13 bases lay in between. Germline values: CDR1 MNHNS, CDR2 SASEGT. The CDR3 covers 16 residues. The CDR3 spells CASSEGSAANNYGYTF. In nucleotides, the CDR3 is TGTGCCAGCAGTGAAGGTTCGGCAGCGAATAACTATGGCTACACCTTC.

Concerning this clone itself: Likely a read error: the CDR3 ends without its conserved phenylalanine or tryptophan. The chain recombines TRBV6-6 with TRBJ2-7; 8 bases align to TRBD2. Germline trimming cut 7 bases from V and 1 base from J; bases unmatched to any gene: 6. Per the germline V gene, CDR1 is MNHNY and CDR2 is SVGAGI (reference sequence). The CDR3 covers 14 residues. The CDR3, as DNA: TGTGCCAGCATCCTTGCGGGGGGATCCTACGAGCAGTACCTC. Translated, it gives CASILAGGSYEQYL.

The rearrangement joins TRBV7-9 to TRBJ2-3; the match to TRBD2 covers 13 bases. This CDR3 contains 14 residues. Germline V gene lookup returns CDR1 SEHNR and CDR2 FQNEAQ (reference sequence). The CDR3 sequence is CARLAGGGPDTQYF. The DNA of the CDR3 is TGTGCAAGACTAGCGGGGGGTGGCCCAGATACGCAGTATTTT.

The gene calls are TRBV19 and TRBJ1-1, with TRBD1 as a possible D gene (6 bases). This CDR3 is built from 12 residues. V was pared by 5 bases and J by 6 bases, with 10 bases between. The germline CDR1 and CDR2 sequences are LNHDA and SQIVND (reference sequence). The CDR3 DNA reads as TGTGCCAGTAGTCAGGGGATCGCTGAAGCTTTCTTT. Its protein is CASSQGIAEAFF.